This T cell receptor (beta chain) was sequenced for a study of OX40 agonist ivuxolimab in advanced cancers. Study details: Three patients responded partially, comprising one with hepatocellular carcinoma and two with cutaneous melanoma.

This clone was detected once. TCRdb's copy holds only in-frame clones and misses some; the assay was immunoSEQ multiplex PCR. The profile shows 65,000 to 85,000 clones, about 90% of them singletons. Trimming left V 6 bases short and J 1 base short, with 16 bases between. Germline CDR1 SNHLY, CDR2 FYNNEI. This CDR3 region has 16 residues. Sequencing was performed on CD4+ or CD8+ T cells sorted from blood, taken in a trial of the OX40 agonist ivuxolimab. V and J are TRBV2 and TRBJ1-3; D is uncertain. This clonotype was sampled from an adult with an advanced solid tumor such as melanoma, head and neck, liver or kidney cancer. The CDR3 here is CASRASSTVSGNTIYF. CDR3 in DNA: TGTGCCAGCAGGGCCAGTTCCACTGTTTCTGGAAACACCATATATTTT.